Following are 30 T cell receptor beta chains from one sample sequenced in a study of shared clonotypes between healthy human individuals (dated by TCRdb to the early 2020s). Library method: the immunoSEQ multiplex PCR assay. TCRdb mirrors the immuneACCESS table, restricted to in-frame sequences. Some clones are absent from its copies; in checked studies, under half trace to an unresolved V gene, and the reason for the others is unknown. A total of over a million clones appear in this sample, around 98% of them only once. The ten largest clones capture about 0.42% of the sample. Sequenced: naive CD4+ T cells sorted from blood. The sample's cell subset or site, from its label and the paper: CD45RA+ positively selected. The receptors were gathered from a man under 40 in good health.

This chain connects TRBV13 to TRBJ2-2; TRBD1 is a possible D gene (6 bases). Germline V CDR1 and CDR2: PRHDT, FYEKMQ (reference sequence). The CDR3 is 16 residues long. Trimming left V 2 bases short and J 3 bases short, with 13 bases between. The CDR3 sequence: CASSLPGSGDTGELFF. CDR3 nucleotide sequence: TGTGCCAGCAGCTTACCAGGGTCAGGGGACACCGGGGAGCTGTTTTTT.

V and J are TRBV4-3 and TRBJ2-7; TRBD2 might be the D (5 bases). The CDR3 sequence is 17 residues long. Trimming removed 0 bases from V and 3 bases from J, with 18 bases in between. Per the germline V gene, CDR1 is LGHNA and CDR2 is YSLEER. The CDR3 DNA follows: TGCGCCAGCAGCCAAGAAGTCCTTGCCTCGGCGGGCTACGAGCAGTACTTC. Its protein product is CASSQEVLASAGYEQYF.

The chain carries TRBV19 and TRBJ2-1, with 10 bases fitting TRBD2. The CDR3 spans 17 residues. After removal of 1 base from V and 0 bases from J, the junction contained 3 bases not matched to a gene. CDR1 is LNHDA, CDR2 SQIVND, per germline (reference sequence). In nucleotides, the CDR3 is TGTGCCAGTAGTATAGTAGCGGGAGGAAGCTCCTACAATGAGCAGTTCTTC. It encodes CASSIVAGGSSYNEQFF.

The genes are TRBV18 and TRBJ2-5, with D uncertain. The CDR3 covers 15 residues. Per the germline V gene, CDR1 is KGHSH and CDR2 is LQKENI. Trimming pared 6 bases from V and 5 bases from J, leaving 19 bases between. The CDR3, as DNA: TGTGCCAGCTCTCCTCCCAGCCCCGGCCGGGAGACCCAGTACTTC. Residues: CASSPPSPGRETQYF.

This clone was observed a single time. The chain uses TRBV20-1 and TRBJ2-7, with D hard to call. Germline-derived CDR1 and CDR2 are DFQATT and SNEGSKA (reference sequence). CDR3 length: 11 amino acids. V was clipped by 3 bases and J by 4 bases, with 7 bases between them. Written as DNA, the CDR3 is TGCAGTGCTAGGAGCAGATACGAGCAGTACTTC. This gives the protein CSARSRYEQYF.

This sequence joins TRBV6-4 and TRBJ2-1; 9 nucleotides line up with TRBD2. Looked up from germline, CDR1 is MRHNA and CDR2 is SNTAGT. This CDR3 is 13 amino acids long. J was trimmed by 10 bases and V by 5 bases; bases with no gene match: 6. The DNA of the CDR3 is TGTGCCAGCAGTTTAGAGCGGGAGGCCGAGCAGTTCTTC. The encoded protein is CASSLEREAEQFF.

The genes are TRBV6-5 and TRBJ2-7, with D perhaps TRBD2 (6 bases). The CDR3 sequence is 13 residues long. Germline V lookup: CDR1 MNHEY, CDR2 SVGAGI. V was clipped by 4 bases and J by 2 bases, with 9 bases between them. The CDR3 sequence is CASSLGRTYEQYF. The CDR3 region has the DNA TGTGCCAGCAGTTTAGGGAGGACCTACGAGCAGTACTTC.

This chain joins TRBV27 and TRBJ2-7; TRBD2 matches at 12 bases. CDR3 size: 15 residues. CDR1 is MNHEY, CDR2 SMNVEV, per germline (reference sequence). V shed 6 bases, J shed 3 bases, and the junction held 6 bases outside the gene matches. In nucleotides, the CDR3 is TGTGCCAGCAGGCCCGGGACTAGCGGGTTCTACGAGCAGTACTTC. This codes for CASRPGTSGFYEQYF.

J is TRBJ2-7 and V is TRBV19; 9 positions match TRBD2. V lost 8 bases and J lost 0; bases outside the gene matches: 8. This CDR3 is 15 amino acids long. CDR1 is LNHDA, CDR2 SQIVND, per germline (reference sequence). This chain's CDR3 is CASQPSSGISYEQYF. The DNA of the CDR3 is TGTGCCAGTCAGCCCTCTAGCGGGATCTCCTACGAGCAGTACTTC.

The chain combines TRBV5-4 with TRBJ1-1; 10 bases are a match to TRBD1. Germline V gene data show CDR1 as SGHNT and CDR2 as YYREEE (reference sequence). The CDR3 spans 18 residues. Trimming removed 4 bases from V and 7 bases from J; junction bases left unmatched: 19. DNA for the CDR3: TGTGCCAGCAGCCGCGAAAGAAACAGACCGGGACAGGGGCTTGAAGCTTTCTTT. Translation gives CASSRERNRPGQGLEAFF.

The chain is built from TRBV5-1 and TRBJ1-1; TRBD1 might be the D (6 bases). There are 14 residues in the CDR3. Germline CDR1 is SGHRS and CDR2 is YFSETQ. V lost 5 bases and J 0 bases, leaving 11 bases between the germline ends. The CDR3 DNA is TGCGCCAGCAGTCACGGACAGCTGAACACTGAAGCTTTCTTT. It yields the protein CASSHGQLNTEAFF.

This chain joins TRBV6-1 and TRBJ2-7; D assignment may be TRBD1 or TRBD2 (6 bases each). The CDR3 sequence is 12 residues long. Trimming cost V 7 bases and J 2 bases, with 9 bases left between them. In germline, CDR1 is MNHNS, CDR2 SASEGT. CDR3 sequence: CASTGDTYEQYF. The DNA for the CDR3 is TGTGCCAGCACGGGGGACACCTACGAGCAGTACTTC.

The chain has TRBV5-4 and TRBJ1-3; D not certain. V dropped 1 base and J dropped 0 bases, with 8 bases sitting between them. There are 15 residues in the CDR3. CDR1 is SGHNT, CDR2 YYREEE, per germline (reference sequence). For the CDR3, the DNA is TGTGCCAGCAGCTTGAGCACCAGCTCTGGAAACACCATATATTTT. This encodes CASSLSTSSGNTIYF.

This clone was seen a single time. The chain joins TRBV2 to TRBJ2-7; 7 positions match TRBD1. CDR1 and CDR2 from the germline V gene are SNHLY and FYNNEI. This CDR3 comprises 16 residues. V trimming: 2 bases; J trimming: 0 bases; junction bases outside the gene matches: 7. The CDR3 loop reads CASSESLTGISYEQYF. As DNA, the CDR3 is TGTGCCAGCAGTGAATCATTGACAGGGATCTCCTACGAGCAGTACTTC.

This chain joins TRBV30 and TRBJ2-7; weak D call: TRBD1 (6 bases). Trimming pared 4 bases from V and 2 bases from J, leaving 9 bases between. The CDR3 runs to 12 residues. Germline V gene data show CDR1 as GTSNPN and CDR2 as SVGIG (reference sequence). The CDR3 here is CAWNRDTYEQYF. CDR3 coding DNA: TGTGCCTGGAACAGGGACACCTACGAGCAGTACTTC.

V is TRBV2 and J is TRBJ2-1; 8 nucleotides line up with TRBD1. The germline gives CDR1 SNHLY, CDR2 FYNNEI. The junction had 7 bases not matched to a gene; V was cut back by 3 bases and J by 3 bases. The CDR3 consists of 16 residues. CDR3 protein: CASSEAAGGSYNEQFF. The CDR3 nucleotides read TGTGCCAGCAGTGAGGCCGCAGGGGGCAGCTACAATGAGCAGTTCTTC.

The rearrangement joins TRBV27 to TRBJ2-7; TRBD2 matches 10 bases. The V and J ends lost 8 bases and 3 bases, in that order; junction bases with no gene match: 13. The CDR3 covers 16 residues. CDR1 is MNHEY, CDR2 SMNVEV, per germline (reference sequence). This CDR3 reads CASGGSSGSFHYEQYF. CDR3 bases: TGTGCCAGCGGAGGGTCTAGCGGGAGTTTCCACTACGAGCAGTACTTC.

The rearrangement uses TRBV29-1 and TRBJ2-5; 7 bases map to TRBD1. Trimming at V came to 3 bases and at J to 5 bases, leaving 6 bases not matched to a gene. The CDR3 sequence is 13 residues long. Germline V CDR1 and CDR2: SQVTM, ANQGSEA. The CDR3 sequence: CSVEPGQRETQYF. The CDR3 nucleotides read TGCAGCGTTGAGCCGGGACAGAGGGAGACCCAGTACTTC.

This rearrangement joins TRBV5-1 to TRBJ2-2, with D perhaps TRBD1 (5 bases). In germline, CDR1 is SGHRS, CDR2 YFSETQ. Trimming pared 6 bases from V and 4 bases from J, leaving 16 bases between. This CDR3 has 15 amino acids. The CDR3 DNA reads TGCGCCAGCAACCCGCCCGACAGAACCACCGGGGAGCTGTTTTTT. This sequence encodes CASNPPDRTTGELFF.

This clone was seen once. The chain recombines TRBV5-4 with TRBJ2-3; 7 bases agree with TRBD2. The CDR3 length is 15 residues. Trimming removed 3 bases from V and 1 base from J; junction bases left unmatched: 5. CDR1 is SGHNT and CDR2 is YYREEE in the germline V gene (reference sequence). The CDR3 here is CASSSQAGRTDTQYF. The CDR3 bases are TGTGCCAGCAGCTCGCAAGCGGGACGCACAGATACGCAGTATTTT.

A single count supports this clone. The V and J genes are TRBV11-2 and TRBJ2-7, with TRBD2 matching 7 bases. The CDR3 is made up of 17 amino acids. V was pared by 5 bases and J by 4 bases, with 17 bases of the junction left unmatched. Germline V gives CDR1 SGHAT, CDR2 FQNNGV. The CDR3 DNA reads TGTGCCAGCAGCCGGGGCCGAATGGCGGGAGTTATATACGAGCAGTACTTC. Residues: CASSRGRMAGVIYEQYF.

The rearrangement uses TRBV2 and TRBJ2-1; possibly TRBD2 for D (5 bases). The CDR3 has 16 amino acids. V was trimmed by 8 bases and J by 4 bases, leaving 21 bases between them. Germline CDR1 and CDR2: SNHLY and FYNNEI. The CDR3: CASGLERSDWYNEQFF. DNA of the CDR3: TGTGCCAGCGGGCTTGAGCGGAGCGACTGGTACAATGAGCAGTTCTTC. Together with reference TRBV2 and TRBJ2-1, the CDR3 gives the full variable domain: EPEVTQTPSHQVTQMGQEVILRCVPISNHLYFYWYRQILGQKVEFLVSFYNNEISEKSEIFDDQFSVERPDGSNFTLKIRSTKLEDSAMYFCASGLERSDWYNEQFFGPGTRLTVL.

This clone has only one observation. This chain connects TRBV6-4 to TRBJ2-7; tentative D call: TRBD2 (5 bases). The germline V gene encodes CDR1 MRHNA and CDR2 SNTAGT. With 4 bases removed from V and 6 bases from J, the gap between germline ends came to 16 bases. The CDR3 spans 14 residues. In DNA form, the CDR3 reads TGTGCCAGCAGTGCGGGGATTGGGGTAGGCGAGCAGTACTTC. Its translation: CASSAGIGVGEQYF.

The V gene is TRBV2, the J gene TRBJ2-2; 7 bases match TRBD2. CDR3 length: 17 residues. Per germline, CDR1 SNHLY and CDR2 FYNNEI. After removal of 2 bases from V and 2 bases from J, the junction contained 8 bases not matched to a gene. As DNA, the CDR3 is TGTGCCAGCAGTGAATTCATATTAGCGGGTAACACCGGGGAGCTGTTTTTT. It specifies CASSEFILAGNTGELFF.

The chain recombines TRBV28 with TRBJ2-7, with 8 bases fitting TRBD1. CDR3 size: 15 residues. Germline V CDR1 and CDR2: MDHEN, SYDVKM. The trim removed 5 bases at V and 2 bases at J, leaving 8 bases unmatched. Here the CDR3 DNA reads TGTGCCAGCAGTCTAGGGGGACAGGTTGCCTACGAGCAGTACTTC. Encoded protein: CASSLGGQVAYEQYF. Complete variable domain (other parts from reference TRBV28 and TRBJ2-7): DVKVTQSSRYLVKRTGEKVFLECVQDMDHENMFWYRQDPGLGLRLIYFSYDVKMKEKGDIPEGYSVSREKKERFSLILESASTNQTSMYLCASSLGGQVAYEQYFGPGTRLTVT.

The V and J genes are TRBV5-1 and TRBJ2-1, with 7 bases aligning to TRBD1. Germline V lookup: CDR1 SGHRS, CDR2 YFSETQ. J gave up 5 bases and V 0 bases, and 8 bases lay outside the gene matches. The CDR3 consists of 16 residues. CDR3 nucleotide sequence: TGCGCCAGCAGCTTGGAGGTTGGACAGGCCCACAATGAGCAGTTCTTC. Amino acid sequence: CASSLEVGQAHNEQFF.

The chain couples TRBV2 to TRBJ2-1, with 12 positions matching TRBD2. The CDR3 is 14 amino acids. With 8 bases clipped from V and 9 bases from J, the junction kept 8 bases outside the gene matches. Per germline, CDR1 SNHLY and CDR2 FYNNEI. CDR3: CASRLTSGSSEQFF. In DNA, the CDR3 is TGTGCCAGCCGCCTGACTAGCGGGAGTAGTGAGCAGTTCTTC.

The DNA of the CDR3 is TGCGCCAGCAGCTTCCGAACCGGGGAGCTGTTTTTT. Its protein is CASSFRTGELFF. This sequence joins TRBV5-1 and TRBJ2-2; D call uncertain. The CDR3 covers 12 residues. CDR1 and CDR2 from the germline V gene are SGHRS and YFSETQ. Trimming took 2 bases from V and 5 from J, leaving 4 bases between them.

The chain uses TRBV21-1 and TRBJ2-2. TRBV21-1 is termed a pseudogene. The CDR3 length is 17 residues. DNA of the CDR3: TGTGCCAGCAGCAAAGTAGGGACCGACACTAACACCGGGGAGCTGTTTTTT. This gives the protein CASSKVGTDTNTGELFF.

The chain combines TRBV18 with TRBJ2-1; 14 positions match TRBD2. Germline assignment: CDR1 KGHSH and CDR2 LQKENI. V gave up 5 bases and J gave up 15 bases; unmatched junction bases: 21. This CDR3 region has 18 residues. The CDR3 DNA reads TGTGCCAGCTCAGCGTTCGACGCGGGACTAGCGGGAGTAGCCGAGATGTTCTTC. This sequence encodes CASSAFDAGLAGVAEMFF.